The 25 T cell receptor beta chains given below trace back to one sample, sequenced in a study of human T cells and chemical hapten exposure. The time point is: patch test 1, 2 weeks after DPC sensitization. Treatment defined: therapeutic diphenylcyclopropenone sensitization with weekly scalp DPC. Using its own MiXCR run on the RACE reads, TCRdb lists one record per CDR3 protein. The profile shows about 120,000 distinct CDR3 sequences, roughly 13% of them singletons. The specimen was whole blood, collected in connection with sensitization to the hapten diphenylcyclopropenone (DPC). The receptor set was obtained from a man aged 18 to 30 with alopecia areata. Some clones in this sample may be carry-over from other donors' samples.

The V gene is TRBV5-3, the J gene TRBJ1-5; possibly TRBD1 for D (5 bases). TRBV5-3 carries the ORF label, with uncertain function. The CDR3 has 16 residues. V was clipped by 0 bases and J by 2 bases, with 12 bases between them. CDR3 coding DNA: TGTGCCAGAAGCTTGGAAGGCCCCAGGGGCAATCAGCCCCAGCATTTT. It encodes CARSLEGPRGNQPQHF.

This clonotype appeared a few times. For the CDR3, the DNA is TGTGCCAGCTCACCAGACAGGAACTCTGGAAACACCATATATTTT. Encoded protein: CASSPDRNSGNTIYF. V and J are TRBV18 and TRBJ1-3, with D possibly matching TRBD1 (6 bases). The CDR3 is 15 residues long. Trimming took 2 bases from V and 0 from J, leaving 8 bases between them. The V gene's germline CDR1 is KGHSH and CDR2 LQKENI. The full variable domain, rest sourced from reference TRBV18 and TRBJ1-3, is NAGVMQNPRHLVRRRGQEARLRCSPMKGHSHVYWYRQLPEEGLKFMVYLQKENIIDESGMPKERFSAEFPKEGPSILRIQQVVRGDSAAYFCASSPDRNSGNTIYFGEGSWLTVV.

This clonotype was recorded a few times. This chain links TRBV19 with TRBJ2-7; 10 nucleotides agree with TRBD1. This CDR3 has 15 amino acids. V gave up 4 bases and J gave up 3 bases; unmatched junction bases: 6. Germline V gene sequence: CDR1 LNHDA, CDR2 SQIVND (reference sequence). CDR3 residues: CASSTPGQGIYEQYF. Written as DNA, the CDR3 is TGTGCCAGTAGTACTCCGGGACAGGGGATCTACGAGCAGTACTTC.

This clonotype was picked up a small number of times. The CDR3 DNA reads as TGCAGTGCTAGTTTTCTATTACTAGCCAAAAACATTCAGTACTTC. Its protein is CSASFLLLAKNIQYF. This chain joins TRBV20-1 and TRBJ2-4; no reliable D call. Between the trimmed V and J ends, which lost 3 bases and 0 bases, there was a span of 12 bases. Per the germline V gene, CDR1 is DFQATT and CDR2 is SNEGSKA (reference sequence). The CDR3 runs 15 residues.

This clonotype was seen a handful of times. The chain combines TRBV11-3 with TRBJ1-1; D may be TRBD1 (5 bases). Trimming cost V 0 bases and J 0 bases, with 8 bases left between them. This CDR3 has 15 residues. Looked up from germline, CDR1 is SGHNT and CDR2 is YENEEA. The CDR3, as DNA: TGTGCCAGCAGCTTAGATACAGGCATGAACACTGAAGCTTTCTTT. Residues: CASSLDTGMNTEAFF.

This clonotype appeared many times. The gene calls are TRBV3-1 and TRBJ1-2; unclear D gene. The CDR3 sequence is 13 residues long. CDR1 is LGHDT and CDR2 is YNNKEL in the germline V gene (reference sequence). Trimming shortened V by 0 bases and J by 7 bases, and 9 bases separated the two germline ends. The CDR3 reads CASSQDGRAGYTF. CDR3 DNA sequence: TGTGCCAGCAGCCAAGATGGTAGGGCTGGCTACACCTTC.

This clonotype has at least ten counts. The CDR3 protein is CASSDSLGNQPQHF. The CDR3 DNA sequence: TGTGCCAGCAGCGATTCATTGGGCAATCAGCCCCAGCATTTT. The rearrangement links TRBV7-9 to TRBJ1-5, with no clear D. V was shortened by 5 bases and J by 2 bases, with 10 bases between the two germline ends. Per the germline V gene, CDR1 is SEHNR and CDR2 is FQNEAQ (reference sequence). The CDR3 spans 14 residues.

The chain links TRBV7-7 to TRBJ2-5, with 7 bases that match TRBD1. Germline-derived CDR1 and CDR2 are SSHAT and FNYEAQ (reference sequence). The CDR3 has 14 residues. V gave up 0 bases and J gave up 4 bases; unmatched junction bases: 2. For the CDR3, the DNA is TGTGCCAGCAGCTTAGCCACAGGGGTAGAGACCCAGTACTTC. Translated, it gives CASSLATGVETQYF.

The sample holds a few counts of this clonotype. The CDR3 sequence: CASSQDPANNYGYTF. The CDR3 coding sequence is TGCGCCAGCAGCCAAGATCCGGCAAATAACTATGGCTACACCTTC. The chain recombines TRBV4-1 with TRBJ1-2; unclear D gene. This CDR3 has 15 residues. V was pared by 0 bases and J by 1 base, with 9 bases between. From germline, CDR1 is MGHRA and CDR2 YSYEKL.

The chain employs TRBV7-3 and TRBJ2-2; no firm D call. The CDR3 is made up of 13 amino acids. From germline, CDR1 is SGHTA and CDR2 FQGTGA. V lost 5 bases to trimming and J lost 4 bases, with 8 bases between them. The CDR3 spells CASSEALTGELFF. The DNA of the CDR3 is TGTGCCAGCAGCGAGGCTCTCACCGGGGAGCTGTTTTTT.

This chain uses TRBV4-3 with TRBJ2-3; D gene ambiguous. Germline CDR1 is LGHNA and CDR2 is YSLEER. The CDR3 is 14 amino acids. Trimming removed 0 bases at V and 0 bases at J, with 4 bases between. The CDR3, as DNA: TGCGCCAGCAGCCAAGATTCTAGCACAGATACGCAGTATTTT. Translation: CASSQDSSTDTQYF.

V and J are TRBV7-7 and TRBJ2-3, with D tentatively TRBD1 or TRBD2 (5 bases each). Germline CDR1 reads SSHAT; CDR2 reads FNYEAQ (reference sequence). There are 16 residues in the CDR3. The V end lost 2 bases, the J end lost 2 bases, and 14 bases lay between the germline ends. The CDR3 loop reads CASSLTGTDFTDTQYF. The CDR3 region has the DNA TGTGCCAGCAGCTTAACCGGGACGGATTTCACAGATACGCAGTATTTT.

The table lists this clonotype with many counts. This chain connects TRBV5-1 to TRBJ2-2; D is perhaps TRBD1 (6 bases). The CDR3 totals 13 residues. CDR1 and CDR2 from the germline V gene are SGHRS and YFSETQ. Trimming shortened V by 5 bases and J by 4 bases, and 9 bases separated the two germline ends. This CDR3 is CASRLQGTGELFF. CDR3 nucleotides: TGCGCCAGCAGGCTACAGGGCACCGGGGAGCTGTTTTTT.

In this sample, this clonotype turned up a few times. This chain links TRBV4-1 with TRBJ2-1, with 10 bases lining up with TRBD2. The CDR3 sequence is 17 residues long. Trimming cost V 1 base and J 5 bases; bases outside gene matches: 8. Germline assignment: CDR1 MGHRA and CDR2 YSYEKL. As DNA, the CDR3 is TGCGCCAGCAGCCAAGTAGTTAGCGGGGGGATTAACAATGAGCAGTTCTTC. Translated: CASSQVVSGGINNEQFF.

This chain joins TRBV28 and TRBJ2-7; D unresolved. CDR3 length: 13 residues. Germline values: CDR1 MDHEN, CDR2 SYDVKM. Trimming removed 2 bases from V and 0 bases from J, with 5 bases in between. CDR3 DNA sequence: TGTGCCAGCAGTTTACGGACCTCCTACGAGCAGTACTTC. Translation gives CASSLRTSYEQYF.

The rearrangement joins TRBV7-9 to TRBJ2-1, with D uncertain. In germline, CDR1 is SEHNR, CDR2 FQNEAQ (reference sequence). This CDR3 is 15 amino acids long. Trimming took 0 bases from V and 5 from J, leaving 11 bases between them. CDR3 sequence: CASSLAMGPNNEQFF. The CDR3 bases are TGTGCCAGCAGCTTAGCGATGGGCCCCAACAATGAGCAGTTCTTC.

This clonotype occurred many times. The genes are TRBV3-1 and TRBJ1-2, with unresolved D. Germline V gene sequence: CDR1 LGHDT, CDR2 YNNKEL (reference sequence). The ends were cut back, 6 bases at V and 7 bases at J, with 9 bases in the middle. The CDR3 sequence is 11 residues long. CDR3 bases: TGTGCCAGCAGTTCCTGGGCTGGCTACACCTTC. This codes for CASSSWAGYTF.

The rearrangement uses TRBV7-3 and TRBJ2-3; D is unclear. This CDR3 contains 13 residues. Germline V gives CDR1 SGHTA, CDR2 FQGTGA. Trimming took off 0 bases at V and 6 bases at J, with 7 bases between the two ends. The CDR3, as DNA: TGTGCCAGCAGCTTAACCCCAACGGATACGCAGTATTTT. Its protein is CASSLTPTDTQYF.

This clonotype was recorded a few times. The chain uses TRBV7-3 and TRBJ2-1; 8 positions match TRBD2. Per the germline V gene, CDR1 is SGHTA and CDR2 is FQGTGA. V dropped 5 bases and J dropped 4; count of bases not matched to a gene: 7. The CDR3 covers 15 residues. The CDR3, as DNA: TGTGCCAGCAGCCTTCTTAGCGGGGAATACAATGAGCAGTTCTTC. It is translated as CASSLLSGEYNEQFF.

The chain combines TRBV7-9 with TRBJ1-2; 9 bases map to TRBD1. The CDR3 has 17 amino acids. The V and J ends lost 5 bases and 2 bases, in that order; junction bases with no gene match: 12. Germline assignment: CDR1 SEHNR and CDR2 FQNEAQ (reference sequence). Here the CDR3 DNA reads TGTGCCAGCAGCCGGGTCGGTGGACAGGGGAAGAACTATGGCTACACCTTC. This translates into CASSRVGGQGKNYGYTF.

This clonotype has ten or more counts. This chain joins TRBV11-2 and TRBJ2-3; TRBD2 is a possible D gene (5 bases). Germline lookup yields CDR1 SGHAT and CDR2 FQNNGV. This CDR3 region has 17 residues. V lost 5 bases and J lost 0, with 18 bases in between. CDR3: CASSPRGRTTSTDTQYF. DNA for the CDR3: TGTGCCAGCAGCCCTAGAGGGCGTACCACTAGCACAGATACGCAGTATTTT.

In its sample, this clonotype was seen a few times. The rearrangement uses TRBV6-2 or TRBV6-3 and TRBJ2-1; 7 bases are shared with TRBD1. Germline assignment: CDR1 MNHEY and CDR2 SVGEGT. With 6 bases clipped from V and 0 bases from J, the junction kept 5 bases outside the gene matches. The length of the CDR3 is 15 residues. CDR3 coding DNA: TGTGCCAGCAGCCTGGGACAGAGCTCCTACAATGAGCAGTTCTTC. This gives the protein CASSLGQSSYNEQFF.

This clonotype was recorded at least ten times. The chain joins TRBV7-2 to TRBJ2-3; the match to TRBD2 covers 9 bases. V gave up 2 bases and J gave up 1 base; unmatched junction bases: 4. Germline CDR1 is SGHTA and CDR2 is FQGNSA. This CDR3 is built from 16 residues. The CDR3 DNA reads TGTGCCAGCAGCTTATCTAGCGGGGCCCGCACAGATACGCAGTATTTT. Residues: CASSLSSGARTDTQYF.

The CDR3 DNA sequence: TGTGCCACCAGTGACCCCCTTGACAGCCGCTATGAGCAGTTCTTC. It specifies CATSDPLDSRYEQFF. The J gene is TRBJ2-1, the V gene TRBV24-1; D is possibly TRBD1 (5 bases). The CDR3 contains 15 residues. V was shortened by 4 bases and J by 8 bases, with 17 bases between the two germline ends. The germline V gene has CDR1 KGHDR and CDR2 SFDVKD.

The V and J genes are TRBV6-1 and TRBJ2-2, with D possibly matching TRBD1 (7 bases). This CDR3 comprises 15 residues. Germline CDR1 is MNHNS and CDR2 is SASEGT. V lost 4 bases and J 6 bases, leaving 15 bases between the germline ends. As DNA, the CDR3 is TGTGCCAGCAGTGGTGCGGCCAGGGGGGCCGGGGAGCTGTTTTTT. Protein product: CASSGAARGAGELFF.